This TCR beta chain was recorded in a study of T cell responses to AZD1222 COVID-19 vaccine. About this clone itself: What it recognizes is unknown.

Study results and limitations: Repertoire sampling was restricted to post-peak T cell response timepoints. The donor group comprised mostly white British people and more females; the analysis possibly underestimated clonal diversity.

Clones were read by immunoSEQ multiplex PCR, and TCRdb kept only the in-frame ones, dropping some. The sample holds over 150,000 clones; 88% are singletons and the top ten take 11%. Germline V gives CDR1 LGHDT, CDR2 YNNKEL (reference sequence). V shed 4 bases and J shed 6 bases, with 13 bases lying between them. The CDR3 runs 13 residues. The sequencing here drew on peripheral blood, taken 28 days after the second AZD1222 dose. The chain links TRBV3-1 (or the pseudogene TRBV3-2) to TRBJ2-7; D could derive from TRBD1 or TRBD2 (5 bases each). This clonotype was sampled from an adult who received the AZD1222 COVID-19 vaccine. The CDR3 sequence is CASSLQGGGEQYF. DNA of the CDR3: TGTGCCAGCAGCCTCCAGGGTGGAGGCGAGCAGTACTTC.